Included here is one T cell receptor (beta chain) sequence, with context. V trimming: 5 bases; J trimming: 2 bases; junction bases outside the gene matches: 8. Germline V gene data show CDR1 as SGHNT and CDR2 as YYREEE (reference sequence). CDR3 length: 15 residues. As processed by the authors: Nucleated cell counts were estimated from reference gene primer amplification. Method: immunoSEQ multiplex PCR; TCRdb's copy keeps in-frame clones and lacks some. V and J calls and clone size are as listed in that table; D and trimming were resolved from the DNA. Of some 90,000 clones listed, about nine tenths are singletons. The record originates from a study of blood T cell repertoires in COVID-19.

V gene TRBV5-4 combines with J gene TRBJ2-3, with 7 bases matching TRBD1. The material sequenced was peripheral blood. The clonotype comes from a woman aged 45-65 years in a cohort sampled during active COVID-19. In nucleotides, the CDR3 is TGTGCCAGCAGGTCAGGGACAGACTTCACAGATACGCAGTATTTT. It encodes CASRSGTDFTDTQYF.